These T cell receptor beta chains were read from a single sample in a study of read filtering for tumor transcriptome and immune sequencing. One entry per CDR3 protein, called by TCRdb with MiXCR from the reads. The table has about 63,000 distinct CDR3 sequences, approximately 14% seen once. Material for sequencing was a population of CD138-negative cells sorted from bone marrow. The receptor source for this set is a donor aged 40 or over with multiple myeloma. CDR3s include the opening cysteine and the closing phenylalanine or tryptophan. Fields, in order: D gene, V gene, clone size, J gene, CDR3 protein, CDR3 DNA. D genes are given only for firm matches. Rows may omit the clone size; those that give it use once, few, many or a size class.

>NA|TRBV29-1|many|TRBJ2-7
CSVGSSSYEQYF
TGCAGCGTTGGGTCTAGCTCCTACGAGCAGTACTTC
>NA|TRBV7-2|many|TRBJ1-4
CASSRSRPGTVNEKLFF
TGTGCCAGCAGCCGCTCACGTCCCGGGACGGTGAATGAAAAACTGTTTTTT
>NA|TRBV20-1|NA|TRBJ2-7
CSAVGHGGYEQYF
TGCAGTGCTGTCGGACATGGGGGCTACGAGCAGTACTTC
>NA|TRBV5-1|NA|TRBJ2-3
CASSLGSGTTDTQYF
TGCGCCAGCAGCTTGGGGAGCGGAACCACAGATACGCAGTATTTT
>NA|TRBV7-8|many|TRBJ2-1
CASSLGRTLSYNEQFF
TGTGCCAGCAGCTTGGGACGGACACTCTCCTACAATGAGCAGTTCTTC
>TRBD2|TRBV6-5|many|TRBJ2-1
CASSSGGRPNNEQFF
TGTGCCAGCAGTTCGGGCGGGAGACCCAACAATGAGCAGTTCTTC
>TRBD1|TRBV29-1|many|TRBJ1-2
CSVHYQGDLGYGYTF
TGCAGCGTTCATTATCAGGGGGATCTTGGCTATGGCTACACCTTC
>NA|TRBV29-1|many|TRBJ2-7
CSVRGRAPSYEQYF
TGCAGCGTTCGAGGCCGGGCTCCGTCCTACGAGCAGTACTTC
>NA|TRBV7-8|many|TRBJ2-2
CASSPIVGQRNTGELFF
TGTGCCAGCAGTCCTATAGTAGGACAGCGGAACACCGGGGAGCTGTTTTTT
>NA|TRBV12-3/TRBV12-4|many|TRBJ2-6
CASSSSGGSGANVLTF
TGTGCCAGCAGTTCATCAGGAGGCTCTGGGGCCAACGTCCTGACTTTC
>NA|TRBV20-1|many|TRBJ2-3
CSAVRPGAPTDTQYF
TGCAGTGCGGTGAGGCCGGGAGCCCCCACAGATACGCAGTATTTT
>TRBD1|TRBV29-1|NA|TRBJ2-7
CSVEDRTGSIYEQYF
TGCAGCGTTGAAGACAGGACAGGGTCAATCTACGAGCAGTACTTC
>NA|TRBV5-4|many|TRBJ2-7
CASSPGSLYEQYF
TGTGCCAGCAGTCCCGGGAGCCTTTACGAGCAGTACTTC
>NA|TRBV29-1|NA|TRBJ2-1
CSVEVVSHEQFF
TGCAGCGTTGAGGTAGTAAGTCATGAGCAGTTCTTC
>TRBD1|TRBV7-3|many|TRBJ1-1
CASSYSSGQGATEAFF
TGTGCCAGCAGCTACTCATCGGGACAGGGGGCCACTGAAGCTTTCTTT
>NA|TRBV7-2|NA|TRBJ2-5
CASSPSLGGARTQYF
TGTGCCAGCAGCCCGTCCTTAGGAGGGGCGCGGACCCAGTACTTC
>TRBD1|TRBV4-2|NA|TRBJ2-2
CASSQGDRSTGELFF
TGTGCCAGCAGCCAAGGGGACAGGAGCACCGGGGAGCTGTTTTTT
>NA|TRBV20-1|many|TRBJ1-1
CSARDRVDGGGKSTEAFF
TGCAGTGCTAGAGATCGGGTCGACGGTGGGGGGAAATCCACTGAAGCTTTCTTT
>NA|TRBV29-1|NA|TRBJ1-4
CSGGDEKLFF
TGCAGCGGGGGAGATGAAAAACTGTTTTTT
>TRBD1|TRBV9|NA|TRBJ1-1
CACSVVTGGTEAFF
TGTGCCTGCAGCGTAGTTACAGGGGGCACTGAAGCTTTCTTT
>NA|TRBV14|many|TRBJ1-1
CASSQGGGTGTEAFF
TGTGCCAGCAGCCAAGGAGGCGGGACGGGCACTGAAGCTTTCTTT
>TRBD2|TRBV20-1|many|TRBJ2-7
CSARETLAGVEQYF
TGCAGTGCTAGAGAAACACTAGCGGGAGTCGAGCAGTACTTC
>TRBD2|TRBV7-9|NA|TRBJ2-1
CASSYETSRGEQFF
TGTGCTAGCAGCTATGAGACTAGCCGAGGTGAGCAGTTCTTC
>NA|TRBV20-1|NA|TRBJ1-5
CSAKRRNQPQHF
TGCAGTGCTAAGCGCCGCAATCAGCCCCAGCATTTT
>NA|TRBV20-1|many|TRBJ1-1
CSASPGAQNTEAFF
TGCAGTGCTAGCCCCGGGGCCCAGAACACTGAAGCTTTCTTT
>TRBD2|TRBV20-1|many|TRBJ2-5
CSARGGGETQYF
TGCAGTGCTAGAGGGGGGGGAGAGACCCAGTACTTC
>NA|TRBV28|few|TRBJ2-7
CASKLGGYEQYF
TGTGCCAGCAAACTGGGGGGTTACGAGCAGTACTTC
>NA|TRBV9|many|TRBJ2-2
CASSGEPNTGELFF
TGTGCCAGCAGCGGAGAGCCGAACACCGGGGAGCTGTTTTTT
>TRBD2|TRBV9|few|TRBJ2-2
CASSGGGRVLQNTGELFF
TGTGCCAGCAGCGGGGGCGGGAGGGTCCTACAGAACACCGGGGAGCTGTTTTTT
>TRBD1|TRBV3-1|few|TRBJ1-2
CASSRTGGATNYGYTF
TGTGCCAGCAGCCGGACAGGGGGCGCAACTAACTATGGCTACACCTTC
>NA|TRBV30|NA|TRBJ2-1
CAWRTAVDPEQFF
TGTGCCTGGCGGACAGCCGTGGACCCCGAGCAGTTCTTC
>TRBD1|TRBV30|many|TRBJ1-5
CAWSKGWDRINQPQHF
TGTGCCTGGAGTAAAGGCTGGGACAGGATCAATCAGCCCCAGCATTTT
>NA|TRBV29-1|many|TRBJ2-7
CSAWASVGYEQYF
TGCAGCGCCTGGGCCTCGGTCGGCTACGAGCAGTACTTC
>NA|TRBV12-3/TRBV12-4|many|TRBJ2-1
CASRGPREGLGNEQFF
TGTGCCAGCAGGGGCCCCCGGGAAGGGTTGGGGAATGAGCAGTTCTTC
>TRBD2|TRBV20-1|few|TRBJ2-1
CSATPTSGYSYNEQFF
TGCAGTGCTACCCCGACTAGCGGTTACTCCTACAATGAGCAGTTCTTC
>NA|TRBV27|NA|TRBJ2-7
CASSSYFRAYEQYF
TGTGCCAGCAGTTCATATTTCAGAGCCTACGAGCAGTACTTC
>TRBD2|TRBV10-3|many|TRBJ2-7
CAISGTSGDEQYF
TGTGCCATCAGCGGGACTAGCGGCGACGAGCAGTACTTC
>TRBD2|TRBV7-7|many|TRBJ2-1
CASSSGGSNEQFF
TGTGCTAGCAGCTCTGGCGGGAGTAATGAGCAGTTCTTC
>NA|TRBV6-5|few|TRBJ2-1
CANRINRGNEQFF
TGTGCCAACAGGATCAACAGAGGCAATGAGCAGTTCTTC